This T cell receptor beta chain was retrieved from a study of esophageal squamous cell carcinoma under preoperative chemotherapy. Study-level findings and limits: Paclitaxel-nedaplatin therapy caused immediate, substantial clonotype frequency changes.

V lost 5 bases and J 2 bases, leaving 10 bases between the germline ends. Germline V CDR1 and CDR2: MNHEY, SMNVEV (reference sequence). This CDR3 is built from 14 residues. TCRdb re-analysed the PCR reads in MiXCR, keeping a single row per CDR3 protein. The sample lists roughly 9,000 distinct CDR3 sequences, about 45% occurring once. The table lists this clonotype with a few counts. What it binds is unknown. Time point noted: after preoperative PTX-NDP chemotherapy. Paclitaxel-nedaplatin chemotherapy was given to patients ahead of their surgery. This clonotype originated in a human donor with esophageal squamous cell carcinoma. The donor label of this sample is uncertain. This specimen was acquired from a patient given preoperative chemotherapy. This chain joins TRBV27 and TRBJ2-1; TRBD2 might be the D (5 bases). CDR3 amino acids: CASSAPGAYNEQFF. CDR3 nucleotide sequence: TGTGCCAGCAGTGCCCCCGGGGCCTACAATGAGCAGTTCTTC.